The clone carrying this T cell receptor (beta chain) was seen ten or more times. Trimming stripped 10 bases from V and 8 bases from J, with 23 bases between. The CDR3 runs 14 residues. The germline CDR1 and CDR2 sequences are LNHDA and SQIVND (reference sequence). Here immunoSEQ multiplex PCR was the method, and the copy in TCRdb shows in-frame clones only, minus some. Of around 220,000 clones in the sample, about 90% were seen once. The sample comes from a study of cytomegalovirus exposure and HLA in healthy donors. The rearrangement joins TRBV19 to TRBJ1-2, with D possibly matching TRBD1 (6 bases). This receptor was identified in a woman between 18 and 29 years old in good health and CMV-seronegative. Sequenced material: PBMCs. CDR3: CATSTGREAEGYTF. The CDR3 DNA reads TGTGCCACCTCAACAGGGAGGGAAGCGGAAGGCTACACCTTC.